The rows below give T cell receptor beta chains drawn from one sample of a study of cytomegalovirus exposure and HLA in healthy donors. Here immunoSEQ multiplex PCR was the method, and the copy in TCRdb shows in-frame clones only, minus some. The sample is made up of 200,000 or so clones, and the top ten hold 0.74% of it. The sample comprised PBMCs. Receptor source: a boy aged 10-17 years in good health and CMV-seronegative. CDR3s leave out the opening cysteine and the closing phenylalanine or tryptophan.

j_call v_call cdr3_aa
TRBJ2-1 TRBV13 ASSFSGGPYNEQF
TRBJ1-6 TRBV4-1 ASSQYRDSPLH
TRBJ1-2 TRBV18 ASSPLAEQGNYGYT
TRBJ1-4 TRBV7-8 ASSFQGLVGATNEKLF
TRBJ1-2 TRBV5-1 ASSADRDGYT
TRBJ1-1 TRBV27 ASSLSADRAAF
TRBJ2-5 TRBV9 ASSVRLAGEETQY
TRBJ1-5 TRBV7-3 ATRRDNQPQH
TRBJ2-1 TRBV14 ASSLGLVGNEQF
TRBJ2-7 TRBV6-1 ASSENPSGGGNEQY
TRBJ2-5 TRBV4-2 ASSQPDRGREETQY
TRBJ2-7 TRBV2 ASSPVYGTGIYEQY
TRBJ1-1 TRBV5-6 ASSLMGHTEAF
TRBJ2-4 TRBV19 ASSPIDRVGLNIQY
. TRBV10-1 ASSLYEQY
TRBJ1-5 TRBV5-4 ASSLGTGTGDQPQH
TRBJ1-2 TRBV6-5 ASGGIGAVGYGYT
TRBJ1-2 TRBV27 ASRRGLALDGYT
TRBJ2-7 TRBV29-1 SVGQNRGRRTEQY
TRBJ1-2 TRBV30 AGRVRTNYGYT
TRBJ1-2 TRBV7-9 ASSWGQSGYT
TRBJ1-4 TRBV6-5 ASRPDRGREKLF
TRBJ2-7 TRBV30 AWSAGSGGGYEQY
TRBJ2-2 TRBV5-1 ASSSGLAGSGELF
TRBJ2-7 TRBV14 ASSQGVLSGGDYEQY
TRBJ2-4 TRBV14 ASSHQGINIQY
TRBJ1-1 TRBV9 ASSPGGLALATEAF
TRBJ1-4 TRBV2 ASSEAEGGATNEKLF
TRBJ1-6 TRBV27 ASSPGQGDAYHNSPLH
TRBJ2-7 TRBV5-4 ASSPLGSSEQY
TRBJ2-5 TRBV7-9 ASSFPSGGTQY
TRBJ2-7 TRBV10-3 AITPTGATHEQY
TRBJ2-5 TRBV15 ATSLAGGETQY
TRBJ2-3 TRBV4-1 ASSQVAGTDTQY
TRBJ2-2 TRBV19 ASTQGASGGGELF
TRBJ1-2 TRBV18 ASSPFSGDRANYGYT
TRBJ1-2 TRBV4-1 ASSQAGQNKDNYGYT
TRBJ2-3 TRBV7-8 ASSYDRRLAGGTDTQY
TRBJ2-7 TRBV2 ASSHFSSYEQY
TRBJ1-4 TRBV7-8 ASSFYRDRVASATNEKLF
TRBJ1-2 TRBV7-2 ASASDLPTFGGYT
TRBJ1-2 TRBV7-9 ASRPTQGGELDYGYT
TRBJ1-1 TRBV7-8 ASSLGTRNTEAF
TRBJ2-3 TRBV19 ASGLAGPTDTQY
TRBJ1-1 TRBV7-9 ASSSQGTGIGRNTEAF
TRBJ2-7 TRBV4-1 ASSERQPPYEQY
TRBJ2-2 TRBV4-1 ASSQEGPGLSTGELF
TRBJ1-5 TRBV2 ASYLDRGNQPQH
TRBJ2-2 TRBV7-7 ASSPDRVGTGELF
TRBJ2-5 TRBV2 ASSKLGPNQETQY
TRBJ2-3 TRBV13 ASSLGRYSSTDTQY
TRBJ2-7 TRBV13 ASSRRMWGEFGEQY
TRBJ1-1 TRBV2 ATARGAIAEAF
TRBJ2-3 TRBV7-3 ASNGTSSTDTQY